Listed here is a single TCR beta chain. This specimen comes from a study of T cell repertoires in ileal Crohn's disease. Using immunoSEQ multiplex PCR, the repertoire was profiled, and TCRdb retains in-frame clones only, with some absent. Among about 5,200 clones, about four fifths were seen once, and the ten largest hold 5% to 6.5%. The CDR3 contains 17 residues. Sequencing used ileal tissue. The sequence was obtained from an adult with Crohn's disease. V and J are TRBV21-1 and TRBJ2-1; TRBD2 is the table's D call, not checked against the DNA. TRBV21-1 is flagged as a pseudogene. CDR3 bases: TGTGCCAGCAGCATATGGCGGGGGGGGAGCTCCTACAATGAGCAGTTCTTC. Translated: CASSIWRGGSSYNEQFF.